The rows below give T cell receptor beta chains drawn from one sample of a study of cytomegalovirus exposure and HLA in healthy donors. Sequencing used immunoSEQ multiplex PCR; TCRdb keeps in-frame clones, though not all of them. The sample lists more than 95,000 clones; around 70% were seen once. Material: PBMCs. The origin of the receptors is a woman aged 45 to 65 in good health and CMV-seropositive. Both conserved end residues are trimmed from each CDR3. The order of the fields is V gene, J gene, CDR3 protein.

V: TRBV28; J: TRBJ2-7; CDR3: ASSSNQGAVQY
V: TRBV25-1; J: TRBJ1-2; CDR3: ASSELGGRYGYT
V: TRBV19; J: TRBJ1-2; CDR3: ASSILRPGGVDGYT
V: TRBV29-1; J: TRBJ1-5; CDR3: SVEGLMGQENQPQH
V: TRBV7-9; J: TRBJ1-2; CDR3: ASSRGGAGRDYGYT
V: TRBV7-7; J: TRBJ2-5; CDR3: ASSAGTGWETQY
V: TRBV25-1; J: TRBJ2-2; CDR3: ASKVASGNTGELF
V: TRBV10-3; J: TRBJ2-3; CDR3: AIRGGTDTQY
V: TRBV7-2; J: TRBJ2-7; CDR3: ASSHRLSSGGIAYEQY
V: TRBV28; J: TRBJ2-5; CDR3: ASRRDRGRGQETQY
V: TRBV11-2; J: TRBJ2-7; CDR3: ASSLDSGGAQY
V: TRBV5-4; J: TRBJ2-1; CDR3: AERGRGEGNEQF
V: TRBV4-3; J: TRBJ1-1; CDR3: ASSQDYRGSDTEAF
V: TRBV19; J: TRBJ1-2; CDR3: ASSPGQINYGYT
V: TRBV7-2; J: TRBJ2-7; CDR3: ASSSQGVEQY
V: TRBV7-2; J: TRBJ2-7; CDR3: ASSLLFASGRARESEQY
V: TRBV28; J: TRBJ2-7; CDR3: ASSTQGHEQY
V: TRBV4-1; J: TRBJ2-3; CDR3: ASSQDQERYTDTQY
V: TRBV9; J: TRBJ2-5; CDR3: ASSLGKGTGGRETQY
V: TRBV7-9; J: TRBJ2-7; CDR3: ASTQTGAHEQY
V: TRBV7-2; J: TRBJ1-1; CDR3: ASSRSREEAF
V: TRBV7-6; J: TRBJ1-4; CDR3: ASSGRTGGNEKLF
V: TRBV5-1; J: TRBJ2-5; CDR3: ASSLIRGGQETQY
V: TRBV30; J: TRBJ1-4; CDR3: AWSAGTGRSEKLF
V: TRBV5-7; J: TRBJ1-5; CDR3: ASSPGQGRSNQPQH
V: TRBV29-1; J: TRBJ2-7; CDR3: SVEDRATADYEQY
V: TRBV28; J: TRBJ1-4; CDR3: ASSPYEATNEKLF
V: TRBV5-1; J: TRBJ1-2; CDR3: ASSPGDRDRGNYGYT
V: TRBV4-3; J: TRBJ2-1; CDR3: ASSQVFGGGSYNEQF
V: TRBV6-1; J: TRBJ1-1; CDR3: ASKVDSGTEAF
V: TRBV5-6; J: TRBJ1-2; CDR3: ASSLALAGQLGGYT
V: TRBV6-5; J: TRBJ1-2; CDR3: ASSYSQVLNYGYT
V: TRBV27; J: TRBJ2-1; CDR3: ASRQGLAGVYEQF
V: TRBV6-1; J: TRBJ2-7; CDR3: ASSEASGNSYEQY
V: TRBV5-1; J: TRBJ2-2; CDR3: ASSLEASGGALGELF
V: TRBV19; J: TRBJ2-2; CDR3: ASSTTGAGELF
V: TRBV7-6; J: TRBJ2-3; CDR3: ASSLPPAGTFMADTQY
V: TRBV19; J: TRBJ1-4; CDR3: ASSPRRQMNNEKLF
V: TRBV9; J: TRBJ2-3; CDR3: ASSTTSGGTDTQY
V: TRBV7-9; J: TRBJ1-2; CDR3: ASSLVGRGLLNYGYT
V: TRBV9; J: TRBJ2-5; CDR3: ASSVQGQGSQETQY
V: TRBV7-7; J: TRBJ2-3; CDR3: ASSYRGVTDTQY
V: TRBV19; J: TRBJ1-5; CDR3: ASTRDTGFNQPQH
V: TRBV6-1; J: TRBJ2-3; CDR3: ASSFRGDYADTQY
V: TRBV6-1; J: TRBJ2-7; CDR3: ASSFLRGRGY
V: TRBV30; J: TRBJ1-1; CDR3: AWTEPGVNTEAF